Listed below are T cell receptor beta chains from one sample, sequenced in a study of blood T cells in healthy people across ages. MiXCR, applied by TCRdb to the 5' RACE reads, yields one record per CDR3 protein. The data contain more than 900,000 distinct CDR3 sequences, under 30% of them singletons. The data also belong to a second study, concerning T cells of mothers and their children.

The source material was blood. Receptor source: a girl aged 2 to 9 in good health. Both conserved end residues are part of each CDR3. The D gene is left open where the match is weak. Expanded clones get a size class; other rows say once, few or many, or leave the size out.

>TRBV7-3|few|15|TRBJ2-5|TRBD2
CASRRTSGSQETQYF
TGTGCCAGCAGACGGACTAGCGGGTCCCAAGAGACCCAGTACTTC
>TRBV29-1|NA|14|TRBJ1-2|NA
CSVVPRLSGGGYTF
TGCAGCGTTGTTCCCAGGTTATCCGGAGGTGGCTACACCTTC
>TRBV29-1|NA|12|TRBJ2-7|NA
CSVVPSSYEQYF
TGCAGCGTTGTTCCCAGCTCCTACGAGCAGTACTTC
>TRBV29-1|NA|14|TRBJ1-1|TRBD1
CSVPHEQGYTEAFF
TGCAGCGTGCCGCACGAACAGGGGTACACTGAAGCTTTCTTT
>TRBV13|few|14|TRBJ1-2|NA
CASSLGSSYYGYTF
TGTGCCAGCAGCTTAGGCTCCAGCTACTATGGCTACACCTTC
>TRBV20-1|NA|13|TRBJ2-1|NA
CSARPSSVNEQFF
TGCAGTGCTAGACCGAGTAGCGTCAATGAGCAGTTCTTC
>TRBV29-1|many|14|TRBJ2-5|NA
CSVAQGEEEETQYF
TGCAGCGTTGCCCAGGGAGAGGAGGAAGAGACCCAGTACTTC
>TRBV5-1|NA|14|TRBJ2-3|NA
CASTFTNAGDTQYF
TGCGCCAGCACCTTTACTAATGCAGGGGATACGCAGTATTTT
>TRBV27|NA|16|TRBJ2-7|TRBD2
CASSSNLAGSSYEQYF
TGTGCCAGCAGCTCAAATCTAGCGGGGAGCTCCTACGAGCAGTACTTC
>TRBV4-2|NA|14|TRBJ2-5|NA
CASSHGNSQETQYF
TGTGCCAGCAGCCATGGTAACAGCCAAGAGACCCAGTACTTC
>TRBV27|NA|16|TRBJ2-7|NA
CASSLNSWVVFDEQYF
TGTGCCAGCAGTTTAAACTCTTGGGTGGTTTTCGACGAGCAGTACTTC
>TRBV15|few|14|TRBJ2-5|NA
CATSRDFGQETQYF
TGTGCCACCAGCAGAGATTTTGGCCAAGAGACCCAGTACTTC
>TRBV11-2|NA|14|TRBJ1-4|NA
CASSFAFRGEKLFF
TGTGCCAGCAGCTTCGCCTTTCGTGGGGAAAAACTGTTTTTT
>TRBV20-1|few|12|TRBJ1-2|NA
CSAREAGNGYTF
TGCAGTGCTAGAGAAGCGGGGAATGGCTACACCTTC
>TRBV15|NA|13|TRBJ1-1|NA
CATSGGVNTEAFF
TGTGCCACCAGCGGGGGGGTGAACACTGAAGCTTTCTTT
>TRBV4-2|few|17|TRBJ2-2|TRBD1
CASSQGTGGYDTGELFF
TGTGCCAGCAGCCAGGGGACAGGGGGCTATGACACCGGGGAGCTGTTTTTT
>TRBV27|NA|13|TRBJ2-5|TRBD2
CASSLWEGETQYF
TGTGCCAGCAGTTTATGGGAGGGGGAGACCCAGTACTTC
>TRBV6-2/TRBV6-3|few|12|TRBJ1-1|NA
CASKETVTEAFF
TGTGCCAGCAAAGAAACAGTGACTGAAGCTTTCTTT
>TRBV13|many|12|TRBJ2-5|TRBD2
CASSPSGETQYF
TGTGCCAGCAGCCCTAGCGGAGAGACCCAGTACTTC
>TRBV28|NA|13|TRBJ2-5|NA
CAPSKGLGETQYF
TGTGCCCCATCTAAGGGGCTCGGGGAGACCCAGTACTTC
>TRBV29-1|NA|14|TRBJ2-5|TRBD2
CSVGTLAGDSAQYF
TGCAGCGTTGGAACCCTAGCGGGGGACTCGGCCCAGTACTTC
>TRBV29-1|few|13|TRBJ2-3|NA
CSAADLFTDAQYF
TGCAGCGCTGCGGACTTATTCACAGATGCGCAGTATTTT
>TRBV6-5|few|16|TRBJ2-7|TRBD2
CASSSVWTSSSYEQYF
TGTGCCAGCAGTTCAGTATGGACTAGCAGCTCCTACGAGCAGTACTTC
>TRBV4-2|few|11|TRBJ1-3|NA
CASSHRETIYF
TGTGCCAGCAGCCACAGGGAAACCATATATTTT
>TRBV4-1|few|14|TRBJ1-1|NA
CASSQGVIKTEAFF
TGCGCCAGCAGCCAAGGGGTTATTAAGACTGAAGCTTTCTTT
>TRBV7-9|few|16|TRBJ2-3|NA
CASSLPMGLSTDTQYF
TGTGCCAGCAGCCTTCCGATGGGGTTGTCCACAGATACGCAGTATTTT
>TRBV29-1|NA|13|TRBJ1-6|TRBD1
CSVGAGGNSPLHF
TGCAGCGTTGGGGCAGGGGGTAATTCACCCCTCCACTTT
>TRBV3-1|NA|13|TRBJ2-5|NA
CASERGSGETQYF
TGTGCCAGCGAACGAGGATCCGGAGAGACCCAGTACTTC
>TRBV5-1|few|16|TRBJ2-1|NA
CASSTRSGSAYNEQFF
TGCGCCAGCAGTACGAGGAGCGGTTCTGCCTACAATGAGCAGTTCTTC
>TRBV9|NA|13|TRBJ2-3|NA
CASSAEITDTQYF
TGTGCCAGCAGCGCCGAGATCACAGATACGCAGTATTTT
>TRBV29-1|few|13|TRBJ1-1|NA
CSALQGTNTEAFF
TGCAGCGCGTTACAGGGAACGAACACTGAAGCTTTCTTT
>TRBV28|NA|14|TRBJ2-5|TRBD2
CASTRAGVGETQYF
TGTGCCAGCACCAGAGCGGGAGTGGGAGAGACCCAGTACTTC
>TRBV7-7|NA|13|TRBJ2-1|TRBD2
CASSLSGGAEQFF
TGTGCTAGCAGCTTATCGGGGGGGGCTGAGCAGTTCTTC
>TRBV27|NA|12|TRBJ2-7|NA
CASSARMGEQYF
TGTGCCAGCAGTGCGAGGATGGGTGAGCAGTACTTC
>TRBV20-1|NA|13|TRBJ2-1|NA
CSARAASYNEQFF
TGCAGTGCTAGGGCGGCTTCCTACAATGAGCAGTTCTTC
>TRBV7-2|NA|15|TRBJ2-7|NA
CASSFYTGKTYEQYF
TGTGCCAGCTCTTTCTATACGGGAAAGACGTACGAGCAGTACTTC
>TRBV12-5|NA|14|TRBJ1-1|NA
CASAPSNRATEAFF
TGTGCTAGTGCCCCCTCAAACAGGGCCACTGAAGCTTTCTTT
>TRBV3-1|NA|15|TRBJ1-2|NA
CASSQESAANYGYTF
TGTGCCAGCAGCCAAGAATCGGCGGCTAACTATGGCTACACCTTC
>TRBV12-3/TRBV12-4|NA|14|TRBJ2-7|TRBD1
CAGSPTGAAYEQYF
TGTGCCGGCAGTCCGACAGGGGCGGCCTACGAGCAGTACTTC
>TRBV12-3/TRBV12-4|NA|14|TRBJ1-5|NA
CASSLGVYNQPQHF
TGTGCCAGCAGTTTGGGGGTATACAATCAGCCCCAGCATTTT
>TRBV4-1|NA|14|TRBJ1-2|NA
CASSQVRRGYGYTF
TGCGCCAGCAGCCAAGTGAGAAGGGGGTATGGCTACACCTTC
>TRBV7-9|few|15|TRBJ2-3|TRBD2
CAISLLAGTPDTQYF
TGTGCCATCTCCCTCCTAGCGGGGACCCCAGATACGCAGTATTTT
>TRBV7-2|NA|13|TRBJ2-7|NA
CASSLETRDEQYF
TGTGCCAGCAGCTTAGAAACGAGGGACGAGCAGTACTTC
>TRBV20-1|NA|16|TRBJ1-5|NA
CSARERPRSSNQPQHF
TGCAGTGCTAGAGAAAGGCCTAGGTCGAGCAATCAGCCCCAGCATTTT
>TRBV6-5|NA|12|TRBJ2-1|NA
CASSANYNEQFF
TGTGCCAGCAGTGCCAACTACAATGAGCAGTTCTTC
>TRBV20-1|NA|11|TRBJ1-2|NA
CSASDGYGYTF
TGCAGTGCTAGTGATGGCTATGGCTACACCTTC
>TRBV4-1|NA|17|TRBJ2-1|NA
CASSQESPLNSYNEQFF
TGCGCCAGCAGCCAAGAATCCCCTCTCAACTCCTACAATGAGCAGTTCTTC
>TRBV29-1|NA|13|TRBJ1-1|TRBD1
CSVAGRQGGEAFF
TGCAGCGTTGCGGGACGACAGGGGGGTGAAGCTTTCTTT
>TRBV13|few|15|TRBJ1-6|NA
CASNLEGRGDSPLHF
TGTGCCAGCAATTTAGAGGGGAGGGGTGATTCACCCCTCCACTTT
>TRBV7-9|NA|15|TRBJ1-4|TRBD1
CASSYRQGGDEKLFF
TGTGCCAGCAGCTATCGACAGGGAGGAGATGAAAAACTGTTTTTT
>TRBV5-1|many|16|TRBJ2-5|TRBD2
CASSSRLAGGQETQYF
TGCGCCAGCAGCTCCCGACTAGCGGGGGGCCAAGAGACCCAGTACTTC
>TRBV29-1|few|14|TRBJ2-7|NA
CSVDTTGTSYEQYF
TGCAGCGTTGACACCACCGGGACAAGCTACGAGCAGTACTTC